What follows describes a single T cell receptor (beta chain). The genomic DNA of each subset was split evenly across several immunoSEQ plates. Data came from immunoSEQ multiplex PCR; TCRdb stores just in-frame clones and leaves some out. The table has over a million clones, 98% seen once. These data belong to a study of shared clonotypes between healthy human individuals. On the study more broadly: The plates for each donor numbered three CD4 naive, three CD4 memory, two CD8 naive and one CD8 memory.

The donors were adults (healthy and HIV-negative) with no recent acute infections or vaccinations. This CDR3 is built from 12 residues. The germline V gene has CDR1 MDHEN and CDR2 SYDVKM. Trimming cost V 6 bases and J 9 bases, with 12 bases left between them. The receptor was isolated from a young man in good health. Material: naive CD4+ T cells sorted from blood. Noted subset: CD45RA+ positively selected. The chain couples TRBV28 to TRBJ2-1; possible D gene TRBD2, 6 bases. In DNA form, the CDR3 reads TGTGCCAGCAGGGGGCGGAGGGGTGAGCAGTTCTTC. Protein product: CASRGRRGEQFF.